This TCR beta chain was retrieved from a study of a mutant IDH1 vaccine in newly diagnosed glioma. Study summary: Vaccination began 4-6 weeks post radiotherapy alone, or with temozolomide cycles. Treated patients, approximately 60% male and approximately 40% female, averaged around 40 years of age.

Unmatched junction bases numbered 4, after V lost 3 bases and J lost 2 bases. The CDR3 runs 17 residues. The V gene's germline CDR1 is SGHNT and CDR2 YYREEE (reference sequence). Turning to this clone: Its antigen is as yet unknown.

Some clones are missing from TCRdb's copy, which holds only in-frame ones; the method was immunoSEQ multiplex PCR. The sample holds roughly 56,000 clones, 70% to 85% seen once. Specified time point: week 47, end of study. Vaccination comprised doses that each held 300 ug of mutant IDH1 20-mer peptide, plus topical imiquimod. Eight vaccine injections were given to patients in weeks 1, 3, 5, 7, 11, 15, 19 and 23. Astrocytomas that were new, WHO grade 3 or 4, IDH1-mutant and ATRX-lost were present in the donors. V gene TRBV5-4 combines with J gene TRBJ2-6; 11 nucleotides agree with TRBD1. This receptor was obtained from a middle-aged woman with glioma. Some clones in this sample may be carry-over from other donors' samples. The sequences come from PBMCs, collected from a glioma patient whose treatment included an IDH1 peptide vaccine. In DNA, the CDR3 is TGTGCCAGCAGCTCCCCGGGACAGGGGGCTGGGGCCAACGTCCTGACTTTC. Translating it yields CASSSPGQGAGANVLTF. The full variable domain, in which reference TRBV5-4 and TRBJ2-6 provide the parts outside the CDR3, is ETGVTQSPTHLIKTRGQQVTLRCSSQSGHNTVSWYQQALGQGPQFIFQYYREEENGRGNFPPRFSGLQFPNYSSELNVNALELDDSALYLCASSSPGQGAGANVLTFGAGSRLTVL.